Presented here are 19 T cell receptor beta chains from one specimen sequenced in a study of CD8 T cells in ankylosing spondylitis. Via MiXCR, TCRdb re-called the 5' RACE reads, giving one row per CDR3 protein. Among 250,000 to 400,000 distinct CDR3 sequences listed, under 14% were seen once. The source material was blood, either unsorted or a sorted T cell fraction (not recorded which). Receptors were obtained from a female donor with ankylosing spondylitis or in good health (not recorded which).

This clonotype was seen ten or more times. CDR3 in DNA: TGTGCCAGCAGCCAAGATCTAGTCGAGCAGTACTTC. Translating it yields CASSQDLVEQYF. V usage is TRBV4-2 and J usage is TRBJ2-7; no clear D gene. CDR3 length: 12 amino acids. The V end was cut by 0 bases, the J end by 6 bases, with 6 bases between. Germline V lookup: CDR1 LGHNA, CDR2 YNFKEQ.

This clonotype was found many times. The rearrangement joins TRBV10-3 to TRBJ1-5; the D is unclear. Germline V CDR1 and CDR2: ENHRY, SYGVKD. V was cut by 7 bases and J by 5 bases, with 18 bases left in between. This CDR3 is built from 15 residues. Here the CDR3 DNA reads TGTGCCATCAAGGCAGGAGAAGGTGAAGATCAGCCCCAGCATTTT. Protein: CAIKAGEGEDQPQHF.

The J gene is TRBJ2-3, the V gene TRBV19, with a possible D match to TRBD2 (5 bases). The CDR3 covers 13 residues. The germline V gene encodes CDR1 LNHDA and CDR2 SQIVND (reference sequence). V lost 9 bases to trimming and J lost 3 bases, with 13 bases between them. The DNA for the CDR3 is TGTGCCAGCCCCGCGGGCGCGACAGATACGCAGTATTTT. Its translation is CASPAGATDTQYF.

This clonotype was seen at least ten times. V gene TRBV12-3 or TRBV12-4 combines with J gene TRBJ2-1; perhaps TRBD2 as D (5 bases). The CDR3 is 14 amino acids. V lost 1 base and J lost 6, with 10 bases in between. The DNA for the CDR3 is TGTGCCAGCAGTTTAGATGGAGGCGGCAATGAGCAGTTCTTC. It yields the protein CASSLDGGGNEQFF.

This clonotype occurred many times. The CDR3 region has the DNA TGTGCCACCAGCAGTCCGCCGCAGTTCTTC. Its protein is CATSSPPQFF. This chain links TRBV15 with TRBJ2-1; D gene ambiguous. The CDR3 is 10 amino acids. CDR1 is LNHNV and CDR2 is YYDKDF in the germline V gene (reference sequence). Between the trimmed V and J ends, which lost 3 bases and 12 bases, there was a span of 6 bases.

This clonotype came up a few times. CDR3 residues: CASSSTWEETQYF. In nucleotides, the CDR3 is TGTGCCAGCTCATCTACGTGGGAGGAGACCCAGTACTTC. V and J are TRBV18 and TRBJ2-5; the D gene is possibly TRBD2 (5 bases). This CDR3 is 13 amino acids long. Trimming took 5 bases from V and 5 from J, leaving 12 bases between them. CDR1 and CDR2 (germline): KGHSH, LQKENI.

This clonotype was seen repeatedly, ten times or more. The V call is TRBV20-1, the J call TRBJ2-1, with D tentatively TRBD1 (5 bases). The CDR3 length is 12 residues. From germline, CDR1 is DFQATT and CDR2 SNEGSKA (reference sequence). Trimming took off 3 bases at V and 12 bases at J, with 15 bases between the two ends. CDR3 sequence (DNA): TGCAGTGCTAGTGACGATAGGGGAAGGCAGTTCTTC. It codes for CSASDDRGRQFF.

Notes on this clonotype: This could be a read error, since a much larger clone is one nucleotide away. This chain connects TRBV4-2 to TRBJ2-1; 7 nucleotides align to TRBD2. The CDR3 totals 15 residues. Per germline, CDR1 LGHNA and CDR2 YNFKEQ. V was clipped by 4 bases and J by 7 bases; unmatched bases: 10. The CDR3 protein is CASSPESGAGNEQFF. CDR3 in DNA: TGTGCCAGCAGCCCAGAGAGCGGGGCAGGGAATGAGCAGTTCTTC.

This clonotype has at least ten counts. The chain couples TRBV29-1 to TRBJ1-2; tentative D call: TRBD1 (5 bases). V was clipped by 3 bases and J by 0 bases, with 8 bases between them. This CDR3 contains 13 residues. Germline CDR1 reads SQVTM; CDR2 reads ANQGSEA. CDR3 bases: TGCAGCGTTGAGACAGCCACTAACTATGGCTACACCTTC. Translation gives CSVETATNYGYTF.

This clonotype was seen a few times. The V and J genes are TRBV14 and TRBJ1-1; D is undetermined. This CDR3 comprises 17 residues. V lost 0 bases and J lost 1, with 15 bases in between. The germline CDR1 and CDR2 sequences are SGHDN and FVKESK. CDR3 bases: TGTGCCAGCAGCCAAGATTCGGCGGGTAAGGCGAACACTGAAGCTTTCTTT. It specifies CASSQDSAGKANTEAFF.

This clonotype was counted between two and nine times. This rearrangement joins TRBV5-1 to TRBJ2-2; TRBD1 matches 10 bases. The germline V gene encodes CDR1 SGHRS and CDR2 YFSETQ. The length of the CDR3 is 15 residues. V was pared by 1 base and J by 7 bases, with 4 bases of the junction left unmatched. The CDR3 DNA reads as TGCGCCAGCAGCTTGCCGGGACAGGGGATCGGGGAGCTGTTTTTT. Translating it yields CASSLPGQGIGELFF. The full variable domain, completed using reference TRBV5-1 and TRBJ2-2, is KAGVTQTPRYLIKTRGQQVTLSCSPISGHRSVSWYQQTPGQGLQFLFEYFSETQRNKGNFPGRFSGRQFSNSRSEMNVSTLELGDSALYLCASSLPGQGIGELFFGEGSRLTVL.

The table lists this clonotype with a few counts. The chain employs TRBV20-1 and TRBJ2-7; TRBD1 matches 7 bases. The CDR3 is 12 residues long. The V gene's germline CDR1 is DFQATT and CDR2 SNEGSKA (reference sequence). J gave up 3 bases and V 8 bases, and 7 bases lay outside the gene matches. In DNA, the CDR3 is TGCAGTCCAAGGACAGGCCACTACGAGCAGTACTTC. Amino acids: CSPRTGHYEQYF.

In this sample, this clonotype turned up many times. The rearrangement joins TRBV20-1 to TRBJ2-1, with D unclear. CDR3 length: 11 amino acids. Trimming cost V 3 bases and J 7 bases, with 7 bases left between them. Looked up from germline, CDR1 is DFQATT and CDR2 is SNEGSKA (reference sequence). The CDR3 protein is CSARIGNEQFF. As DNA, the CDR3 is TGCAGTGCTAGGATCGGGAATGAGCAGTTCTTC.

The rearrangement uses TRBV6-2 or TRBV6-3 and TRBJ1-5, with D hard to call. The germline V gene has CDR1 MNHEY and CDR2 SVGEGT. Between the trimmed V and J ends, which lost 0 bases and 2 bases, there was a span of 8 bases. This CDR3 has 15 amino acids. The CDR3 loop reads CASSYSMRGNQPQHF. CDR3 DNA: TGTGCCAGCAGTTACTCCATGAGAGGCAATCAGCCCCAGCATTTT.

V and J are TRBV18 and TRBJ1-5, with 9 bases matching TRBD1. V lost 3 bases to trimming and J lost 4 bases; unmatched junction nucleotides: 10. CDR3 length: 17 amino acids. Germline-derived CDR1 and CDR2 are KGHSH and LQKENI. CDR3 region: CASSPDRGGHRNQPQHF. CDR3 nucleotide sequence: TGTGCCAGCTCACCGGACAGGGGAGGTCATAGGAATCAGCCCCAGCATTTT. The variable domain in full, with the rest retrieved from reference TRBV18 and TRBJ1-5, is NAGVMQNPRHLVRRRGQEARLRCSPMKGHSHVYWYRQLPEEGLKFMVYLQKENIIDESGMPKERFSAEFPKEGPSILRIQQVVRGDSAAYFCASSPDRGGHRNQPQHFGDGTRLSIL.

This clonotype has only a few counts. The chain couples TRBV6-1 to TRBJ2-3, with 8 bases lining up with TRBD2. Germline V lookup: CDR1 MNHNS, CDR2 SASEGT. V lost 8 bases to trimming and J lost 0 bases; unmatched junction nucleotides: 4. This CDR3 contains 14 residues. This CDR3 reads CASDGGASTDTQYF. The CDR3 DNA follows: TGTGCCAGCGACGGGGGGGCGAGCACAGATACGCAGTATTTT.

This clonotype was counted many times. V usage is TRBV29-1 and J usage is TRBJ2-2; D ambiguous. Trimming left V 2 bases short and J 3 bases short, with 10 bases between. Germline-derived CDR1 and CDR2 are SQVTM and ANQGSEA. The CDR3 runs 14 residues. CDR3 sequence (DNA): TGCAGCGTTGAAATAGGGTTGGACACCGGGGAGCTGTTTTTT. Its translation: CSVEIGLDTGELFF.

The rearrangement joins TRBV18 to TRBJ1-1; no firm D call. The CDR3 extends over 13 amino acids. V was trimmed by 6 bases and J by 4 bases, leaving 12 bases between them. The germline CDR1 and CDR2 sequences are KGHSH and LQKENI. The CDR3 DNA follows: TGTGCCAGCTCCTCAATTGGGGTCACTGAAGCTTTCTTT. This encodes CASSSIGVTEAFF.

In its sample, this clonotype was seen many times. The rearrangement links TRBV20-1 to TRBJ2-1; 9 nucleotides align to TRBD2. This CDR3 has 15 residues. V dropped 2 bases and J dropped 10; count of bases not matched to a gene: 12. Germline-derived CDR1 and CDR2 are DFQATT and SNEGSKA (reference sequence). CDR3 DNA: TGCAGTGCTAGACGTCTAGCGGGGCCCCCGGGAGAGCAGTTCTTC. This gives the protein CSARRLAGPPGEQFF.